The entry below gives a single T cell receptor (beta chain) sequence along with its context. The antigen it binds to is not known. Base qualities are not provided; no much larger clone lies one nucleotide away. This sample was taken from a study of cytomegalovirus exposure and HLA in healthy donors (dated by TCRdb to about 2017). At the level of the whole study: According to an earlier analysis of a few hundred of the donors, 150 million to 200 million T cells yielded roughly 100 million unique TCR beta sequences and less than 300 Gb of sequence data. Approximately 300 gigabases of sequencing data and 70 million to 95 million unique TCR sequences made up an early release that covered some 640 HLA-typed donors. Of the 398 genotyped donors, over 65% fell in the genetic ancestry cluster associated with self-reported Caucasian donors. The study aimed to test whether cataloging public T cell receptors could reveal signatures of past pathogen exposure. The study profiled the T cell repertoires of approximately 700 subjects by immunosequencing and related them to cytomegalovirus serostatus. Along with the approximately 620-subject first cohort, a separate validation cohort of 120 different subjects was used. The study combined high-throughput TCR immunosequencing, statistical association of individual TCRs with disease status, and machine learning to predict cytomegalovirus infection status. A later analysis re-analyzed previously published TCR beta repertoires from approximately 670 donors and added high-resolution HLA genotyping to study TCR occurrence patterns. The later analysis used no new phenotypic data to find candidate immune exposures, relying instead on TCR beta sequences and their occurrence across donors. In an earlier analysis of roughly 600 of the donors, high-throughput TCR beta sequencing was used to judge whether each TCR beta V gene segment behaved as functional or pseudogenic. Donor age, sex, ethnicity and CMV serostatus were collected together with the repertoire data. Genome-wide SNP genotypes for about 65% of the roughly 670 donors were used in a later genetic analysis, which treated that subset as a discovery cohort. Every discovery cohort repertoire had been produced on one sequencing platform. Class I and class II HLA loci were covered by the typing at four-digit resolution. The number of typed donors differed by locus: about 629-630 for A, B, C, DRB1 and DQB1; approximately 520 for DQA1; roughly 600 for DPA1; and some 470 for DPB1. Roughly five DR-DQ haplotypes were treated as single units for association and clustering because of strong linkage in the cohort. Across 398 genotyped donors of the cohort, an average of approximately 240,000 unique TCR beta nucleotide sequences per donor were sequenced, and around 20% of those sequences were non-productive. The paper's findings and limits, for the study overall: In a later analysis, most CMV-associated TCR beta chains were found to appear HLA-restricted, with HLA associations seemingly driven largely by CMV exposure. The study listed 150 to 200 TCR beta chains as associated with cytomegalovirus. Across donors, most TCR sequences were observed very rarely, whereas some public TCRs were present in many individuals. The earlier analysis of almost 600 of the donors excluded 15 to 20 rarely observed V segments, including chromosome 9 orphons, because counts were too low. In a later analysis, several top co-occurrence clusters were reported to appear linked to parvovirus B19, influenza, CMV and Epstein-Barr virus. The cohort was sequenced for TCR beta chains only, and without alpha or paired-chain data the features that could be detected were limited. A later genetic analysis reported fewer N-insertions in productive TCRs among donors in an Asian-associated ancestry cluster than the roughly 700-donor mean. In vitro tests confirmed that a few of the cytomegalovirus-associated TCR beta chains recognize cytomegalovirus antigens. V-gene and J-gene trimming of TCR beta chains was associated with a missense DCLRE1C variant in a later genetic analysis, and the association was replicated in an independent cohort. In both the original and validation cohorts, the classifier was reported to diagnose cytomegalovirus status with high specificity and sensitivity. The 87-base-pair reads could not distinguish some IMGT-functional V segments, including TRBV6-2 and TRBV6-3, so those segments were excluded. Because HLA typing was missing for some donors at each locus, association tests included only the typed subset. For the cohort, immune exposure information was limited to CMV serostatus. A cluster of highly shared sequence variants was judged likely to be a technical artifact of the sequencing pipeline. When HLA alleles, especially DR and DQ, strongly co-occurred, attributing TCR associations to individual alleles was difficult. Correlated functional status among segregating V segments might reflect linkage disequilibrium, but an unknown experimental factor could not be ruled out. Specific HLA alleles were associated with 16,951 TCR beta sequences at a false discovery rate of 0.05 in a later analysis. Broadly in line with IMGT annotations, most TCR beta V segments showed up in productive rearrangements about 90% or about 30% of the time in an earlier analysis of 587 of the donors. Sequencing depth was assumed to be roughly uniform across donors in the presence/absence analyses, though that assumption may not hold. In a later analysis, the rate of TCR association differed among HLA loci, with DRB1 alleles having the most associated TCRs and HLA-C alleles having the fewest. In a later analysis, HLA-associated TCR beta chains showed more clonal expansion and lower generation probabilities than non-associated chains that were equally common. A further reported finding was that TCR beta sequences accurately predicted the HLA-A and HLA-B alleles for most subjects in the first cohort. The authors suggested that the approach could potentially be generalized to other disease states and immunological phenotypes.

V and J lose 0 bases and 7 bases, and a span of 19 bases separates them. The CDR3 runs 16 residues from the cysteine to the phenylalanine. The DNA shown is the 48-base CDR3, in frame from base 1. Sequences SQVTM (CDR1) and ANQGSEA (CDR2) are obtained from the germline V gene. In total, around 600 healthy bone marrow donors made up the cohort. At the time of sampling, every cohort member was nominally healthy, though immune exposures that went unrecorded were likely present. Of the 610 or so cohort members, roughly 300 had positive CMV serostatus and 350 to 450 had negative CMV serostatus, and CMV serostatus was not recorded for the donor. Each donor provided a peripheral blood sample, and peripheral blood mononuclear cells were used for TCR beta sequencing. The Qiagen DNeasy Blood Extraction Kit was used to extract genomic DNA from the blood cell samples. The library was generated by the immunoSEQ multiplex PCR assay. For the multiplex PCR, a mixture combining 60 forward primers for TCR Vbeta segments and 13 reverse primers for TCR Jbeta segments was used. The CDR3 region of rearranged TCR beta genes was amplified from genomic DNA by a multiplex PCR assay. The Illumina HiSeq System was used to sequence the amplified TCR beta libraries as 87-base-pair reads. Under the source paper's analysis protocol: A later analysis tallied tens of millions of unique TCR beta chains across the approximately 670 repertoires, and 10 million to 11 million of those chains were shared by two or more donors. To remove PCR and sequencing errors, raw reads were error-corrected and collapsed into unique sequences using a nearest-neighbor algorithm that merged closely related sequences. To assign V, D and J gene segments, CDR3 sequences were aligned to IMGT reference sequences. For a sequence to be retained, a match of at least six nucleotides was required to both a V gene segment and a J gene segment. Rearrangements were called productive when the CDR3 lacked stop codons and stayed in frame with V and J; all others were non-productive. Following IMGT convention, CDR3 was defined as the stretch from the second conserved V-encoded cysteine up to the conserved J-encoded phenylalanine. In an earlier analysis of more than 550 of the donors, sequences lacking an unambiguous match to a single V gene segment were excluded. In an earlier analysis of approximately 560 of the donors, a V segment was called functional when productive rearrangements were above 56.7%, and segregating when the standard deviation between donors exceeded 5%. A statistical classification framework was developed to diagnose cytomegalovirus status using the catalog of TCR beta chain sequences. In a later analysis, TCR nucleotide sequences were compared against IMGT/GENE-DB human TR gene sequences so that V and J genes could be assigned. Using the TCRdist pipeline, a later analysis assigned CDR3 sequences along with most-parsimonious VDJ recombination scenarios. In a later analysis, every TCR beta chain was defined by the combination of its CDR3 amino acid sequence and its V-gene family, and reads without a unique V-gene family were dropped. A later analysis removed roughly 590 highly shared, low-generation-probability nucleotide sequences to deal with suspected cross-contamination and a sequencing artifact. A later analysis calculated a clonal expansion index for each public chain from normalized within-repertoire ranks of inferred template counts. In a later analysis, generation probabilities were computed with a VDJ recombination model fitted to out-of-frame rearrangements, and the resulting probabilities were checked against IGoR. Hypergeometric tests were used in a later analysis to score TCR-TCR, TCR-HLA and TCR-CMV co-occurrence, with a repertoire-size bias correction applied to the TCR pairs. In a later analysis, false discovery rates were estimated by permuting HLA or CMV assignments 20 times. In a later analysis, co-occurring TCRs were grouped using DBSCAN, with TCRdist sequence similarity added in when clustering inside HLA-allele-positive subsets. Repertoires with fewer than 30,000 or more than 120,000 public chains were left out of co-occurrence clustering, as were a handful of repertoires with anomalous nucleotide sharing. The table comes from immuneACCESS by way of TCRdb, which keeps in-frame sequences with V and J called. Part of the clones is missing from these tables; in studies checked, under half for an unresolved V gene and the rest for unknown reasons. The D gene and trimming were derived from the DNA, and the V and J assignments and clone size from that table. The sample has over 100,000 clones on record, about 70% of them singletons. The ten largest clones capture just over 2% of the sample.

The material sequenced was PBMCs. Recombination joined TRBV29-1 with TRBJ2-1, with a weak D call of TRBD2 (5 bases match). The origin of this receptor is a human donor in good health. CDR3 protein: CSVEERDSAVVNEQFF. Read as DNA, the sequence is TGCAGCGTTGAAGAAAGGGATAGCGCGGTCGTGAATGAGCAGTTCTTC.